This is a list of T cell receptor beta chains from one sample in a study of graft-versus-host responses after intestinal transplantation. Sequenced by immunoSEQ multiplex PCR; TCRdb stores in-frame clones only, minus some. The data contain tens of thousands of clones, around nine tenths of them singletons. These receptors' antigens are unknown. The input for sequencing was unstimulated CD8+ T cells sorted from spleen or lymph node cells, taken before intestinal transplant. Receptors originate from a human donor who received an intestinal transplant. Each CDR3 is given with its conserved first and last residue. A D gene is named only where the DNA matches it firmly.

v_call	j_call	d_call	cdr3_aa	cdr3_nt
TRBV5-1	TRBJ2-2	-	CASSLDSFGGVGELFF	TGCGCCAGCAGCTTGGACTCCTTCGGTGGAGTCGGGGAGCTGTTTTTT
TRBV6-5	TRBJ2-7	TRBD1	CASTGTGDNEQYF	TGTGCCAGCACCGGGACAGGGGACAACGAGCAGTACTTC
TRBV10-3	TRBJ2-2	-	CAVLRRGRDTGELFF	TGTGCCGTTCTTCGGCGGGGAAGGGACACCGGGGAGCTGTTTTTT
TRBV11-2	TRBJ1-2	-	CASSPGGSDGYTF	TGTGCCAGCAGCCCGGGGGGTTCGGATGGCTACACCTTC
TRBV6-5	TRBJ2-7	-	CASSHGQEQYF	TGTGCCAGCAGTCACGGACAGGAGCAGTACTTC
TRBV27	TRBJ1-5	-	CASSSQQSNQPQHF	TGTGCCAGCAGTTCACAACAGAGCAATCAGCCCCAGCATTTT
TRBV28	TRBJ1-5	-	CASRPLGEGPSNQPQHF	TGTGCCAGCAGACCATTGGGGGAGGGACCTAGCAATCAGCCCCAGCATTTT
TRBV29-1	TRBJ2-3	-	CSVEQRARGTDTQYF	TGCAGCGTTGAACAGCGGGCCAGGGGCACAGATACGCAGTATTTT
TRBV7-9	TRBJ2-1	TRBD2	CASSGLAGGVSYNEQFF	TGTGCCAGCAGCGGACTAGCGGGAGGGGTCTCCTACAATGAGCAGTTCTTC
TRBV4-1	TRBJ2-3	TRBD1	CASSQETQGASTDTQYF	TGCGCCAGCAGCCAAGAAACACAGGGGGCCAGCACAGATACGCAGTATTTT
TRBV4-1	TRBJ1-5	-	CASSQGSYSGDQPQHF	TGCGCCAGCAGCCAAGGAAGTTATTCAGGGGATCAGCCCCAGCATTTT
TRBV7-8	TRBJ2-3	TRBD2	CASSLPRLAEEGTDTQYF	TGTGCCAGCAGCTTACCCAGACTAGCTGAAGAAGGCACAGATACGCAGTATTTT
TRBV7-9	TRBJ2-5	TRBD2	CASSSASGSLETQYF	TGTGCCAGCAGCTCGGCTAGCGGGAGTCTGGAGACCCAGTACTTC
TRBV4-1	TRBJ2-3	TRBD2	CASSLAGEIDTQYF	TGCGCCAGCAGCCTAGCGGGGGAGATAGATACGCAGTATTTT